The sequence of this T cell receptor (beta chain) was determined in a study of immune cell composition in non-small cell lung cancer. Study-wide results and caveats: Squamous carcinomas (around 80%) more often had tumour-associated clones >0.5% than adenocarcinomas (roughly 35%).

Genomic DNA came from frozen unsorted single-cell suspensions. V shed 0 bases and J 3 bases; nucleotides not matched to a gene: 5. The germline CDR1 and CDR2 sequences are SGDLS and YYNGEE. This CDR3 contains 16 residues. With regard to this clone: No antigen is known for it.

Sequencing used immunoSEQ multiplex PCR; TCRdb keeps in-frame clones, though not all of them. The sample holds approximately 3,800 clones, approximately 79% seen once. What was sequenced was lung tumor tissue. V and J are TRBV9 and TRBJ2-3; 9 bases match TRBD1. This TCR was sampled from a human donor with non-small cell lung cancer. The CDR3 DNA sequence: TGTGCCAGCAGCGTAGGGACAGGGGTCGGTACAGATACGCAGTATTTT. It encodes CASSVGTGVGTDTQYF.